Reported below is one T cell receptor (beta chain). There is no known antigen for this receptor. The record has no base qualities; no much larger clone is one base away. TCRbeta CDR3 regions were amplified from genomic DNA by means of the immunoSEQ Assay, a bias-controlled multiplex PCR. Concerning the study's data processing: Nucleated cell counts per sample were estimated from amplification of reference gene primers within the assay. To quantify the absolute abundance of each unique TCRbeta CDR3 rearrangement, sequence reads were collapsed and filtered. For each sample, productive Simpson clonality was calculated as the square root of Simpson's diversity index over productive rearrangements. The clones in this table, taken by TCRdb from immuneACCESS, are in-frame only. Not every clone is retained; where verified, under half of the shortfall comes from an unresolved V gene, and the cause of the rest is unknown. V, J and clone size are those of that table, while D and trimming were read from the DNA. This sample has fewer than 300,000 clones in its table, and around 82% of those were observed once. The ten largest account for less than 4% of the sample.

The collaborating institutions used their own protocols to collect whole blood in K2EDTA tubes. For TCRbeta analysis, collaborators shipped samples in one of three forms: frozen whole blood, isolated PBMCs, or DNA extracted from either of those sample types. These data come from a study of blood T cell repertoires in COVID-19 (dated by TCRdb to 2020 to 2022). Background on the whole study: Samples covering the acute and convalescent phases of COVID-19 were provided by collaborators in the United States, Italy and Spain. The prospective study material was composed of cDNA or gDNA derived from T cells, B-cell-depleted T cells, or PBMCs. Subjects who had been exposed to COVID-19, were actively infected with it, or had recovered from it provided the deeply sampled blood TCRbeta repertoires that made up the dataset. A freely available public database, intended as a resource for researchers studying the immune response to SARS-CoV-2, is where the repertoires were released. The samples were drawn from the first 160 participants of the ongoing ImmuneRACE study and from 1,254 subjects provided by 6 global collaborators. Sample metadata almost always included a de-identified subject ID, COVID-19 status, age in years and sex. Where available, HLA class I and class II types were obtained from metadata supplied by the sample provider rather than from assay-based typing. Broad study findings and their caveats: How much clinical and demographic metadata was included differed by source and by participant, and the metadata was provided uncurated.

The trim is 6 bases for V and 3 bases for J, with a gap of 12 bases between the germline ends. According to the germline V gene, CDR1 reads SNHLY and CDR2 reads FYNNEI. CDR3 length: 14 amino acids, cysteine to phenylalanine. CDR3 DNA is the only sequence kept; it has 42 bases, read in frame from the first base. This clonotype was sampled from a woman between 18 and 29 years old with acute or convalescent COVID-19. Material for sequencing was peripheral blood. The chain is encoded by TRBV2 joined to TRBJ2-1, with TRBD1 tentatively as D gene (6 bases match). Here the CDR3 is given as CASRADRSYNEQFF. The DNA reads TGTGCCAGCAGAGCGGACAGAAGCTACAATGAGCAGTTCTTC.